This passage covers 30 T cell receptor beta chains from one sample sequenced in a study of beta chain features in type 1 diabetes. The isolated RNA, all of it, was reverse transcribed, so expressed TCRB transcripts were what got sequenced. Libraries were prepared by immunoSEQ multiplex PCR; TCRdb keeps only in-frame clonotypes and omits some of them. This table has 150,000 to 170,000 clones, around 8% appearing once. The sequenced material came from central memory CD4+ T cells from blood. The receptors here all came from a man aged 18 to 29 in good health.

This chain links TRBV2 with TRBJ2-1; D possibly corresponds to TRBD1 (6 bases). This CDR3 is 14 amino acids long. V was shortened by 8 bases and J by 2 bases, with 13 bases between the two germline ends. Germline values: CDR1 SNHLY, CDR2 FYNNEI. Written as DNA, the CDR3 is TGTGCCAGCGTGACCGGGACACCCTACAATGAGCAGTTCTTC. Its protein is CASVTGTPYNEQFF.

V is TRBV4-3 and J is TRBJ1-5; maybe TRBD1 (6 bases). V lost 3 bases, J lost 4 bases, and 13 bases lay in between. The CDR3 extends over 15 amino acids. Germline CDR1 reads LGHNA; CDR2 reads YSLEER. CDR3 sequence reads: CASSQEGGWNQPQHF. For the CDR3, the DNA is TGCGCCAGCAGCCAGGAAGGGGGTTGGAATCAGCCCCAGCATTTT.

This chain links TRBV2 with TRBJ2-3, with no clear D. CDR3 length: 15 amino acids. V lost 4 bases and J lost 3, with 14 bases in between. The germline V gene encodes CDR1 SNHLY and CDR2 FYNNEI. In DNA, the CDR3 is TGTGCCAGCAGTGCGATGAGTGCTAGTACAGATACGCAGTATTTT. Translation: CASSAMSASTDTQYF.

This clone was detected many times. The chain recombines TRBV27 with TRBJ2-4; 7 nucleotides line up with TRBD2. This CDR3 contains 14 residues. Germline-derived CDR1 and CDR2 are MNHEY and SMNVEV (reference sequence). V shed 6 bases, J shed 6 bases, and the junction held 8 bases outside the gene matches. The chain's CDR3 is CASSLSGEGNIQYF. DNA for the CDR3: TGTGCCAGCAGCCTCAGCGGGGAGGGAAACATTCAGTACTTC.

A few counts support this clone. The chain recombines TRBV30 with TRBJ2-7, with 8 bases identical to TRBD2. Germline values: CDR1 GTSNPN, CDR2 SVGIG (reference sequence). The CDR3 length is 14 residues. V lost 4 bases, J lost 6 bases, and 11 bases stayed unmatched. The CDR3 spells CAWTTGTRTSEQYF. The CDR3 DNA reads as TGTGCCTGGACTACCGGGACTAGAACATCCGAGCAGTACTTC.

In this sample, this clone turned up a few times. The chain joins TRBV28 to TRBJ1-1; a weak D match, TRBD1 (6 bases). This CDR3 comprises 16 residues. Germline values: CDR1 MDHEN, CDR2 SYDVKM. Between the trimmed V and J ends, which lost 6 bases and 4 bases, there was a span of 21 bases. In DNA, the CDR3 is TGTGCCAGCAGCCTCGGCTCGGGCCAGGGGATCACTGAAGCTTTCTTT. This translates into CASSLGSGQGITEAFF.

The chain combines TRBV7-9 with TRBJ1-1, with D possibly being TRBD1 (5 bases). Germline CDR1 is SEHNR and CDR2 is FQNEAQ (reference sequence). V was trimmed by 2 bases and J by 1 base, leaving 8 bases between them. CDR3 length: 14 residues. CDR3 amino acids: CASSLYGGNTEAFF. CDR3 sequence (DNA): TGTGCCAGCAGCTTATACGGGGGGAACACTGAAGCTTTCTTT.

The sample holds a few counts of this clone. V usage is TRBV15 and J usage is TRBJ2-2; 13 nucleotides agree with TRBD2. CDR3 size: 18 residues. The germline CDR1 and CDR2 sequences are LNHNV and YYDKDF (reference sequence). V was clipped by 6 bases and J by 3 bases; unmatched bases: 10. CDR3 region: CATSYLRTSGGDTGELFF. CDR3 nucleotide sequence: TGTGCCACCAGTTATCTCCGGACTAGCGGGGGCGACACCGGGGAGCTGTTTTTT. The whole variable domain, remainder taken from reference TRBV15 and TRBJ2-2, is DAMVIQNPRYQVTQFGKPVTLSCSQTLNHNVMYWYQQKSSQAPKLLFHYYDKDFNNEADTPDNFQSRRPNTSFCFLDIRSPGLGDTAMYLCATSYLRTSGGDTGELFFGEGSRLTVL.

This clone was observed a few times. The rearrangement uses TRBV29-1 and TRBJ2-1; D might be TRBD1 (6 bases). V lost 4 bases and J lost 5, with 21 bases in between. The germline gives CDR1 SQVTM, CDR2 ANQGSEA. The CDR3 sequence is 16 residues long. Written as DNA, the CDR3 is TGCAGCGTTGTAGGCACCAAACAGGGAAGAGACAATGAGCAGTTCTTC. It is translated as CSVVGTKQGRDNEQFF.

This clone was counted a few times. The chain joins TRBV27 to TRBJ2-4, with D perhaps TRBD1 (5 bases). The V end was cut by 4 bases, the J end by 1 base, with 8 bases between. CDR1 and CDR2 (germline): MNHEY, SMNVEV (reference sequence). CDR3 length: 14 amino acids. The CDR3: CASSSRVAKNIQYF. The CDR3 DNA follows: TGTGCCAGCAGTTCCAGGGTCGCCAAAAACATTCAGTACTTC.

This rearrangement joins TRBV30 to TRBJ2-3, with TRBD2 identical over 8 bases. Germline values: CDR1 GTSNPN, CDR2 SVGIG (reference sequence). This CDR3 region has 13 residues. V lost 5 bases, J lost 2 bases, and 3 bases stayed unmatched. The CDR3 sequence: CAWRGGYTDTQYF. CDR3 coding DNA: TGTGCCTGGCGGGGGGGCTACACAGATACGCAGTATTTT.

This chain joins TRBV30 and TRBJ1-1; D unresolved. Trimming stripped 3 bases from V and 4 bases from J, with 9 bases between. This CDR3 has 12 amino acids. In germline, CDR1 is GTSNPN, CDR2 SVGIG (reference sequence). CDR3 in amino acids: CAWRDWGTEAFF. CDR3 bases: TGTGCCTGGAGGGACTGGGGCACTGAAGCTTTCTTT. Full variable domain (missing parts from reference TRBV30 and TRBJ1-1): SQTIHQWPATLVQPVGSPLSLECTVEGTSNPNLYWYRQAAGRGLQLLFYSVGIGQISSEVPQNLSASRPQDRQFILSSKKLLLSDSGFYLCAWRDWGTEAFFGQGTRLTVV.

The V call is TRBV4-2, the J call TRBJ1-5, with D perhaps TRBD1 (6 bases). V lost 4 bases and J lost 4, with 17 bases in between. From germline, CDR1 is LGHNA and CDR2 YNFKEQ. The CDR3 has 16 residues. The CDR3 DNA follows: TGTGCCAGCAGCCTGGCCCTGGACAGAGGGAATCAGCCCCAGCATTTT. Its protein product is CASSLALDRGNQPQHF.

V gene TRBV4-3 combines with J gene TRBJ2-3; TRBD2 might be the D (6 bases). The V gene's germline CDR1 is LGHNA and CDR2 YSLEER. CDR3 length equals 16 residues. Deletions cut 4 bases from V and 0 bases from J, with 14 bases between. CDR3 protein: CASSPHLAPSTDTQYF. As DNA, the CDR3 is TGCGCCAGCAGCCCTCATCTAGCGCCCAGCACAGATACGCAGTATTTT.

CDR3 sequence reads: CASSYPGLGNSPLHF. The CDR3 bases are TGTGCCAGCAGTTACCCGGGACTGGGAAATTCACCCCTCCACTTT. The rearrangement uses TRBV6-6 and TRBJ1-6; a weak D match, TRBD1 (5 bases). The V gene lost 2 bases and the J gene lost 7 bases, with 12 bases spanning the gap. The CDR3 runs to 15 residues. CDR1 is MNHNY, CDR2 SVGAGI, per germline (reference sequence).

This clone occurred a few times. The chain is built from TRBV11-1 and TRBJ1-1; D is ambiguous. The germline V gene encodes CDR1 SGHAT and CDR2 FQDESV (reference sequence). With 4 bases removed from V and 8 bases from J, the gap between germline ends came to 8 bases. The CDR3 is 11 amino acids. CDR3 sequence reads: CASSYRQEAFF. CDR3 nucleotides: TGTGCCAGCAGCTACCGACAAGAAGCTTTCTTT.

This clone was detected a few times. The chain combines TRBV27 with TRBJ2-5; D ambiguous. CDR1 is MNHEY, CDR2 SMNVEV, per germline (reference sequence). The CDR3 runs 12 residues. The V gene lost 3 bases and the J gene lost 6 bases, with 8 bases spanning the gap. The DNA for the CDR3 is TGTGCCAGCAGTTTCCGCTCTAAGACCCAGTACTTC. Amino acid sequence: CASSFRSKTQYF.

This clone has a handful of counts. The chain combines TRBV7-9 with TRBJ2-1, with 9 bases fitting TRBD1. This CDR3 comprises 15 residues. J lost 7 bases, V lost 5 bases, and 9 bases had no gene match. CDR1 SEHNR and CDR2 FQNEAQ come from the germline V gene (reference sequence). CDR3 loop: CASSLQQGARNEQFF. The CDR3 DNA follows: TGTGCCAGCAGCCTTCAACAGGGGGCAAGGAATGAGCAGTTCTTC.

Ten or more counts support this clone. The chain combines TRBV5-1 with TRBJ2-7, with 8 positions matching TRBD1. The CDR3 runs 14 residues. From germline, CDR1 is SGHRS and CDR2 YFSETQ. V was clipped by 3 bases and J by 2 bases; unmatched bases: 4. The CDR3 loop is CASSSTGGPYEQYF. The CDR3 DNA is TGCGCCAGCAGCTCAACAGGGGGTCCCTACGAGCAGTACTTC.

The chain combines TRBV25-1 with TRBJ2-5; 11 bases agree with TRBD1. Looked up from germline, CDR1 is MGHDK and CDR2 is SYGVNS. The CDR3 covers 15 residues. V lost 2 bases to trimming and J lost 4 bases; unmatched junction nucleotides: 3. The CDR3 loop reads CASSEPGTGGETQYF. Written as DNA, the CDR3 is TGTGCCAGCAGTGAACCCGGGACAGGGGGAGAGACCCAGTACTTC.

This clone was counted ten times or more. The CDR3 spells CASTLGGASYEQYF. DNA of the CDR3: TGTGCCAGCACCCTTGGGGGGGCCTCCTACGAGCAGTACTTC. The V and J genes are TRBV7-9 and TRBJ2-7, with D perhaps matching TRBD2 (7 bases). The CDR3 has 14 amino acids. Germline assignment: CDR1 SEHNR and CDR2 FQNEAQ (reference sequence). Trimming stripped 7 bases from V and 0 bases from J, with 13 bases between.

This clone turned up a few times. This chain's CDR3 is CASSLGGARYEQYF. CDR3 bases: TGTGCCAGCAGTTTAGGAGGTGCCCGCTACGAGCAGTACTTC. The rearrangement joins TRBV27 to TRBJ2-7; a weak D match, TRBD2 (5 bases). V was pared by 2 bases and J by 3 bases, with 11 bases between. The V gene's germline CDR1 is MNHEY and CDR2 SMNVEV (reference sequence). The CDR3 runs 14 residues.

The chain couples TRBV5-8 to TRBJ1-1; 7 positions agree with TRBD1. This CDR3 spans 14 amino acids. The junction had 8 bases not matched to a gene; V was cut back by 3 bases and J by 6 bases. Germline V gene lookup returns CDR1 SGHTS and CDR2 YDEGEE. The CDR3 region is CASSYQQGQAEAFF. Here the CDR3 DNA reads TGTGCCAGCAGCTATCAACAGGGGCAGGCTGAAGCTTTCTTT.

The gene calls are TRBV6-5 and TRBJ2-7, with 9 bases that match TRBD2. The trim removed 2 bases at V and 6 bases at J, leaving 8 bases unmatched. Germline assignment: CDR1 MNHEY and CDR2 SVGAGI. The CDR3 contains 15 residues. The CDR3 region is CASSYGTSSLREQYF. The CDR3 coding sequence is TGTGCCAGCAGTTACGGGACTAGCTCTCTTCGCGAGCAGTACTTC.

This sequence joins TRBV10-3 and TRBJ2-3; D perhaps matches TRBD2 (5 bases). Trimming pared 8 bases from V and 0 bases from J, leaving 6 bases between. CDR1 is ENHRY and CDR2 is SYGVKD in the germline V gene. The CDR3 is made up of 12 amino acids. The DNA for the CDR3 is TGTGCCATCGGACTCAGCACAGATACGCAGTATTTT. Translated, it gives CAIGLSTDTQYF.

The V and J genes are TRBV28 and TRBJ1-2; TRBD1 might be the D (5 bases). V was clipped by 7 bases and J by 0 bases, with 12 bases between them. The CDR3 loop spans 14 amino acids. CDR1 MDHEN and CDR2 SYDVKM come from the germline V gene. The CDR3, as DNA: TGTGCCAGCACCCCGGGGGGGGCTAACTATGGCTACACCTTC. Its translation is CASTPGGANYGYTF.

This clone came up a few times. The rearrangement uses TRBV6-6 and TRBJ1-6; maybe TRBD1 (6 bases). Between the trimmed V and J ends, which lost 10 bases and 9 bases, there was a span of 19 bases. The CDR3 sequence is 14 residues long. The germline gives CDR1 MNHNY, CDR2 SVGAGI (reference sequence). This chain's CDR3 is CATQTGTSGSPLHF. In DNA form, the CDR3 reads TGTGCCACTCAAACCGGGACAAGTGGTTCACCCCTCCACTTT.

In its sample, this clone was seen a few times. V usage is TRBV4-2 and J usage is TRBJ2-1; TRBD2 matches at 12 bases. V shed 4 bases, J shed 9 bases, and the junction held 7 bases outside the gene matches. This CDR3 comprises 15 residues. CDR1 is LGHNA, CDR2 YNFKEQ, per germline. The CDR3 here is CASSPLAGGPSEQFF. CDR3 DNA: TGTGCCAGCAGCCCCCTAGCGGGGGGGCCGAGTGAGCAGTTCTTC.

The rearrangement links TRBV7-8 to TRBJ2-5; tentative D call: TRBD1 (5 bases). Trimming took 1 base from V and 5 from J, leaving 11 bases between them. Germline CDR1 is SGHVS and CDR2 is FQNEAQ. The CDR3 contains 14 residues. CDR3 region: CASSLEGPAETQYF. The CDR3, as DNA: TGTGCCAGCAGCTTAGAGGGGCCTGCGGAGACCCAGTACTTC.

This clone was detected ten times or more. The chain employs TRBV7-9 and TRBJ1-2, with TRBD1 matching 9 bases. CDR3 size: 14 residues. The V and J ends lost 10 bases and 4 bases, in that order; junction bases with no gene match: 10. CDR1 SEHNR and CDR2 FQNEAQ come from the germline V gene (reference sequence). Here the CDR3 reads CATLKSTGGYGYTF. CDR3 DNA sequence: TGTGCCACCCTCAAATCGACAGGGGGCTATGGCTACACCTTC.